This TCR beta chain is from a study of control samples from healthy donors and cancer patients. Only in-frame clones appear in the TCRdb table, and some are missing; sequencing was by immunoSEQ multiplex PCR. The repertoire holds around 130,000 clones, with about 88% as singletons. The length of the CDR3 is 10 residues. Trimming left V 1 base short and J 13 bases short, with 8 bases between. The germline V gene has CDR1 SGHVT and CDR2 SQSDAQ. This chain connects TRBV7-4 to TRBJ2-7; no clear D. The receptor's source is a man aged 50 or older in good health. The sequencing sample was made of blood. In nucleotides, the CDR3 is TGTGCCAGCAGCTTAGTCGGACCATACTTC. This sequence encodes CASSLVGPYF.